A selection of T cell receptor beta chains follows, all from one sample in a study of blood T cell repertoires in COVID-19. Using immunoSEQ multiplex PCR, the repertoire was profiled, and TCRdb retains in-frame clones only, with some absent. Among approximately 220,000 clones listed, about 86% were seen once. Sequenced sample: PBMCs or T cells enriched from blood (not recorded which). The source of these receptors is a woman in her 40s with acute COVID-19. Each CDR3 is given with its conserved first and last residue. Fields, in order: J gene, V gene, CDR3 protein.

>TRBJ2-6|TRBV6-2/TRBV6-3
CASSPWESGANVLTF
>TRBJ2-3|TRBV5-6
CASSEGLANRDTQYF
>TRBJ2-7|TRBV29-1
CSVEDLGQGRNEQYF
>TRBJ1-2|TRBV4-2
CASSRPGQGDYGYTF
>TRBJ2-2|TRBV9
CASSTWTSGSGGELFF
>TRBJ2-7|TRBV29-1
CSVEGPYEQYF
>TRBJ2-1|TRBV5-4
CASSLILAGDSDYYNEQFF
>TRBJ1-6|TRBV27
CASSLTDRGRSPLHF
>TRBJ2-7|TRBV11-2
CASSLGPDYEQYF
>TRBJ2-3|TRBV29-1
CSVPLLATDTQYF
>TRBJ1-2|TRBV7-6
CASSSRQGIHYGYTF